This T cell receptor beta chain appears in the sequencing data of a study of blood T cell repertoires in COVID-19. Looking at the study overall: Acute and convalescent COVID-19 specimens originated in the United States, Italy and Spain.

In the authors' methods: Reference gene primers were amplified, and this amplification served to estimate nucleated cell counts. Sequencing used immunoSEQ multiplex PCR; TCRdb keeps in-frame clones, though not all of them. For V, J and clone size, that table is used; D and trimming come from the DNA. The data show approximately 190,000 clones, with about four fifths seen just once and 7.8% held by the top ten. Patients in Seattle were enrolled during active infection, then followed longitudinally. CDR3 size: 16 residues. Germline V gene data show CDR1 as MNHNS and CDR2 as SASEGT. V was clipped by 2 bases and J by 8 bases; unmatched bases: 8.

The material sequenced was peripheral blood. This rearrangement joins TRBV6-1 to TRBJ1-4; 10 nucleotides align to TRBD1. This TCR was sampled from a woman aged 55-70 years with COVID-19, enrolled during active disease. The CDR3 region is CASSEIGTGVGEKLFF. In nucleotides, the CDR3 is TGTGCCAGCAGTGAAATAGGGACAGGGGTAGGGGAAAAACTGTTTTTT.